Below, 23 T cell receptor beta chains from the same sample are listed, as sequenced in a study of chemoradiotherapy in HPV16-positive cancers. Repertoires were generated with immunoSEQ multiplex PCR, while TCRdb's copy carries only in-frame clones and drops some. The repertoire holds more than 5,000 clones, with 88% as singletons. This sample comprised blood, obtained from a patient who underwent chemoradiotherapy. These receptors were collected from a human donor with HPV-associated anogenital cancer.

A single count supports this clone. This chain connects TRBV15 to TRBJ1-5; 7 bases line up with TRBD1. The CDR3 is 15 amino acids. Germline values: CDR1 LNHNV, CDR2 YYDKDF (reference sequence). V was pared by 2 bases and J by 5 bases, with 6 bases of the junction left unmatched. The DNA for the CDR3 is TGTGCCACCAGCAGATCTAAAGGGGGCGATCAGCCCCAGCATTTT. Its protein product is CATSRSKGGDQPQHF. The full variable domain, in which reference TRBV15 and TRBJ1-5 provide the parts outside the CDR3, is DAMVIQNPRYQVTQFGKPVTLSCSQTLNHNVMYWYQQKSSQAPKLLFHYYDKDFNNEADTPDNFQSRRPNTSFCFLDIRSPGLGDTAMYLCATSRSKGGDQPQHFGDGTRLSIL.

The chain joins TRBV2 to TRBJ1-2; no definite D call. Deletions cut 3 bases from V and 7 bases from J, with 15 bases between. This CDR3 has 14 amino acids. Germline V lookup: CDR1 SNHLY, CDR2 FYNNEI. The CDR3 region is CASSESGRKGGYTF. As DNA, the CDR3 is TGTGCCAGCAGTGAGTCAGGACGGAAGGGTGGCTACACCTTC. Supplemented by reference TRBV2 and TRBJ1-2, the full variable domain reads EPEVTQTPSHQVTQMGQEVILRCVPISNHLYFYWYRQILGQKVEFLVSFYNNEISEKSEIFDDQFSVERPDGSNFTLKIRSTKLEDSAMYFCASSESGRKGGYTFGSGTRLTVV.

This clone has just one count. This chain connects TRBV5-1 to TRBJ1-2; D is possibly TRBD1 (5 bases). V was shortened by 4 bases and J by 5 bases, with 18 bases between the two germline ends. Germline CDR1 SGHRS, CDR2 YFSETQ. This CDR3 has 15 residues. The CDR3 spells CASSGGIDGEYGYTF. The CDR3 coding sequence is TGCGCCAGCAGCGGGGGGATAGACGGGGAATATGGCTACACCTTC. The whole variable domain, remainder taken from reference TRBV5-1 and TRBJ1-2, is KAGVTQTPRYLIKTRGQQVTLSCSPISGHRSVSWYQQTPGQGLQFLFEYFSETQRNKGNFPGRFSGRQFSNSRSEMNVSTLELGDSALYLCASSGGIDGEYGYTFGSGTRLTVV.

The CDR3 DNA follows: TGCGCCAGCAGTGAGACTAGCGGAGGCCCGGAGACCCAGTACTTC. It encodes CASSETSGGPETQYF. The gene calls are TRBV10-2 and TRBJ2-5; 8 nucleotides match TRBD2. The V gene end was trimmed by 2 bases and the J gene end by 5 bases; junction bases not matched to a gene: 7. CDR1 and CDR2 from the germline V gene are WSHSY and SAAADI. The CDR3 covers 15 residues.

This clone was counted a few times. The chain is built from TRBV5-5 and TRBJ1-1; 10 bases are a match to TRBD1. In germline, CDR1 is SGHKS, CDR2 YYEKEE (reference sequence). The CDR3 is 12 residues long. Trimming at V came to 3 bases and at J to 10 bases, leaving 3 bases not matched to a gene. The CDR3 region has the DNA TGTGCCAGCAGCTCCGGGACAGGGGCAGCTTTCTTT. Its translation is CASSSGTGAAFF.

This clone was found once. The chain recombines TRBV11-2 with TRBJ2-7; D is undetermined. Trimming removed 1 base at V and 3 bases at J, with 10 bases between. This CDR3 has 14 amino acids. Germline CDR1 and CDR2: SGHAT and FQNNGV. The CDR3 region is CASSLGQVLYEQYF. In nucleotides, the CDR3 is TGTGCCAGCAGCTTAGGGCAGGTCCTCTACGAGCAGTACTTC.

The CDR3 coding sequence is TGTGCCTGGACCGGGCAGGGTGGAAACACCATATATTTT. This gives the protein CAWTGQGGNTIYF. The chain combines TRBV30 with TRBJ1-3; D is perhaps TRBD1 (5 bases). V was trimmed by 4 bases and J by 3 bases, leaving 10 bases between them. Germline CDR1 and CDR2: GTSNPN and SVGIG (reference sequence). The CDR3 is 13 residues long.

The gene calls are TRBV9 and TRBJ2-1, with D uncertain. The CDR3 covers 14 residues. CDR1 SGDLS and CDR2 YYNGEE come from the germline V gene. The V and J ends lost 0 bases and 3 bases respectively, with 7 bases between them. The CDR3 sequence is CASSVGGNYNEQFF. CDR3 bases: TGTGCCAGCAGCGTAGGTGGTAACTACAATGAGCAGTTCTTC.

The chain has TRBV4-3 and TRBJ1-2, with D perhaps matching TRBD1 (6 bases). With 0 bases removed from V and 5 bases from J, the gap between germline ends came to 22 bases. Germline CDR1 and CDR2: LGHNA and YSLEER. The CDR3 contains 18 residues. CDR3 coding DNA: TGCGCCAGCAGCCAAGACCCGGCGGGGGCAGGGCAGGGATATGGCTACACCTTC. Residues: CASSQDPAGAGQGYGYTF.

This chain joins TRBV30 and TRBJ2-3; D gene ambiguous. Trimming took off 1 base at V and 4 bases at J, with 6 bases between the two ends. This CDR3 has 12 residues. The germline CDR1 and CDR2 sequences are GTSNPN and SVGIG (reference sequence). The CDR3 reads CAWSELSDTQYF. The CDR3 DNA is TGTGCCTGGAGTGAACTTTCAGATACGCAGTATTTT.

V and J are TRBV6-1 and TRBJ2-2; D is uncertain. The germline V gene has CDR1 MNHNS and CDR2 SASEGT. This CDR3 is built from 12 residues. Between the trimmed V and J ends, which lost 7 bases and 5 bases, there was a span of 8 bases. The CDR3 reads CASNVLTGELFF. As DNA, the CDR3 is TGTGCCAGCAACGTGTTAACCGGGGAGCTGTTTTTT.

The chain combines TRBV4-1 with TRBJ2-2; D gene unclear. Germline values: CDR1 MGHRA, CDR2 YSYEKL. This CDR3 contains 13 residues. V lost 5 bases and J lost 0, with 4 bases in between. The CDR3 region has the DNA TGCGCCAGCAGCTGGCCGAACACCGGGGAGCTGTTTTTT. It translates to CASSWPNTGELFF.

The V and J genes are TRBV5-3 and TRBJ1-2; possibly TRBD1 for D (5 bases). TRBV5-3 is noted as an ORF with a role that remains uncertain. The CDR3 totals 15 residues. The V and J ends lost 4 bases and 4 bases respectively, with 17 bases between them. The CDR3 bases are TGTGCCAGAAGCCTCTGGGACCGGGGGGGCTATGGCTACACCTTC. This sequence encodes CARSLWDRGGYGYTF.

The rearrangement links TRBV7-2 to TRBJ1-5, with D perhaps matching TRBD1 (5 bases). CDR1 is SGHTA and CDR2 is FQGNSA in the germline V gene. The ends were cut back, 3 bases at V and 4 bases at J, with 10 bases in the middle. The CDR3 totals 14 residues. The CDR3 nucleotides read TGTGCCAGCAGCTTCGGACACCTTAATCAGCCCCAGCATTTT. Translation: CASSFGHLNQPQHF.

The CDR3 region has the DNA TGTGCCATCAGTGAGTCCGCGGGAGGGCCCTACAATGAGCAGTTCTTC. Its protein product is CAISESAGGPYNEQFF. V usage is TRBV10-3 and J usage is TRBJ2-1; 9 bases line up with TRBD2. The germline V gene has CDR1 ENHRY and CDR2 SYGVKD. The CDR3 is 16 residues long. V gave up 0 bases and J gave up 2 bases; unmatched junction bases: 2.

This rearrangement joins TRBV11-3 to TRBJ2-3; TRBD2 agrees at 7 bases. V lost 1 base to trimming and J lost 1 base; unmatched junction nucleotides: 11. Germline V gene lookup returns CDR1 SGHNT and CDR2 YENEEA. This CDR3 comprises 18 residues. The CDR3 is CASSLGGRERDGTDTQYF. The CDR3 DNA is TGTGCCAGCAGCTTAGGAGGGAGGGAACGGGATGGCACAGATACGCAGTATTTT.

Regarding this clone: Other DNA sequences of this sample code for an identical CDR3. The V gene is TRBV28, the J gene TRBJ1-1; D may be TRBD1 (5 bases). V lost 5 bases and J lost 2, with 9 bases in between. CDR1 MDHEN and CDR2 SYDVKM come from the germline V gene. The CDR3 totals 13 residues. The CDR3 sequence: CASSPTANTEAFF. The CDR3, as DNA: TGTGCCAGCAGTCCGACAGCCAACACTGAAGCTTTCTTT.

The gene calls are TRBV7-9 and TRBJ1-1; a possible D gene is TRBD1 (5 bases). Germline CDR1 reads SEHNR; CDR2 reads FQNEAQ (reference sequence). The CDR3 has 18 amino acids. Trimming stripped 3 bases from V and 2 bases from J, with 22 bases between. The CDR3 DNA sequence: TGTGCCAGCAGCTTCCAGGACACCCCGGGACGCTTTAACACTGAAGCTTTCTTT. Its translation: CASSFQDTPGRFNTEAFF.

The V call is TRBV5-1, the J call TRBJ1-1; the D gene is possibly TRBD1 (6 bases). The V and J ends lost 1 base and 4 bases respectively, with 11 bases between them. This CDR3 spans 14 amino acids. CDR1 is SGHRS and CDR2 is YFSETQ in the germline V gene. DNA for the CDR3: TGCGCCAGCAGCTTGTGGGGGCTGGGCACTGAAGCTTTCTTT. Translation: CASSLWGLGTEAFF. Full variable domain (missing parts from reference TRBV5-1 and TRBJ1-1): KAGVTQTPRYLIKTRGQQVTLSCSPISGHRSVSWYQQTPGQGLQFLFEYFSETQRNKGNFPGRFSGRQFSNSRSEMNVSTLELGDSALYLCASSLWGLGTEAFFGQGTRLTVV.

The V and J genes are TRBV4-2 and TRBJ2-5; weak D call: TRBD2 (5 bases). Trimming stripped 1 base from V and 2 bases from J, with 11 bases between. The CDR3 runs to 15 residues. Germline V gene data show CDR1 as LGHNA and CDR2 as YNFKEQ. The CDR3 reads CASSQVVGVQETQYF. In DNA form, the CDR3 reads TGTGCCAGCAGCCAAGTCGTCGGGGTTCAAGAGACCCAGTACTTC.

The rearrangement joins TRBV5-8 to TRBJ1-1, with TRBD1 identical over 8 bases. Germline assignment: CDR1 SGHTS and CDR2 YDEGEE. The junction had 15 bases not matched to a gene; V was cut back by 2 bases and J by 6 bases. The CDR3 sequence is 17 residues long. The CDR3 DNA follows: TGTGCCAGCAGCTTTCGAAAGAAACAGGGGGTTGATCCTGAAGCTTTCTTT. This encodes CASSFRKKQGVDPEAFF.

The chain joins TRBV11-3 to TRBJ2-1, with 7 bases matching TRBD2. From germline, CDR1 is SGHNT and CDR2 YENEEA. The J segment lost 2 bases and the V segment lost 4 bases, leaving 2 bases of the junction unmatched. The CDR3 is 14 amino acids. The CDR3, as DNA: TGTGCCAGCAGCTCAGGACTAGCCTACAATGAGCAGTTCTTC. Protein sequence: CASSSGLAYNEQFF. Complete variable domain (other parts from reference TRBV11-3 and TRBJ2-1): EAGVVQSPRYKIIEKKQPVAFWCNPISGHNTLYWYLQNLGQGPELLIRYENEEAVDDSQLPKDRFSAERLKGVDSTLKIQPAELGDSAVYLCASSSGLAYNEQFFGPGTRLTVL.

The chain joins TRBV21-1 to TRBJ1-2. TRBV21-1 is recorded as a pseudogene. The CDR3 is 16 amino acids. CDR3 nucleotide sequence: TGTGCCAGCAGCAAAGAGGGTTGGAGACCATACTATGGCTACACCTTC. It translates to CASSKEGWRPYYGYTF.